The rows below give T cell receptor beta chains drawn from one sample of a study of blood T cell repertoires in COVID-19. Sequenced by immunoSEQ multiplex PCR; TCRdb stores in-frame clones only, minus some. The data hold 300,000 to 350,000 clones, with around 89% observed a single time. The specimen sequenced was PBMCs or T cells enriched from blood (not recorded which). All receptors derive from a woman aged 18-29 years with acute COVID-19. The CDR3 runs from the conserved cysteine through the conserved F or W. D genes are given only for firm matches. Clone sizes are given selectively: once, few, many, or a class where the clone is expanded.

V	D	J	size	DNA	CDR3
TRBV6-5	.	TRBJ1-5	many	TGTGCCAGCAGTCCCCTCGGTCAGCCCCAGCATTTT	CASSPLGQPQHF
TRBV5-8	TRBD1	TRBJ2-5	.	TGTGCCAGCAGAACGGGACAGGGGGCGAAAGAGACCCAGTACTTC	CASRTGQGAKETQYF
TRBV5-1	.	TRBJ2-6	.	TGCGCCAGCGGAGAGGGAACCTCTGGGGCCAACGTCCTGACTTTC	CASGEGTSGANVLTF
TRBV19	.	TRBJ2-7	.	TGTGCCAGTCAACCGCGGAGGGACTCCTACGAGCAGTACTTC	CASQPRRDSYEQYF
TRBV9	.	TRBJ1-6	.	TGTGCCAGCAGCGTAGACCCAGGGAAGGGCTCACCCCTCCACTTT	CASSVDPGKGSPLHF
TRBV24-1	.	TRBJ2-2	.	TGTGCCACCAGTGATTACACAACGAACACCGGGGAGCTGTTTTTT	CATSDYTTNTGELFF
TRBV27	TRBD1	TRBJ2-7	.	TGTGCCAGCAGTTTATCGATAACAGGGGTCCCCTACGAGCAGTACTTC	CASSLSITGVPYEQYF
TRBV10-2	TRBD2	TRBJ2-3	.	TGCGCCAGCAGTGAGTCCCGATTAGCGGGAGTACCAGATACGCAGTATTTT	CASSESRLAGVPDTQYF
TRBV18	.	TRBJ1-3	.	TGTGCCAGCTCTCAGACCCGGAGAGGTGGAAACACCATATATTTT	CASSQTRRGGNTIYF
TRBV6-5	TRBD2	TRBJ2-7	.	TGTGCCAGCAGTTACTGGGCGGGGGGAACATACGAGCAGTACTTC	CASSYWAGGTYEQYF
TRBV30	.	TRBJ1-6	few	TGTGGTTGGGGTCGACAGGAGTATTCACCCCTCCACTTT	CGWGRQEYSPLHF
TRBV12-5	.	TRBJ1-5	.	TGTGCTAGTGGCTCTAGTCAGCCCCAGCATTTT	CASGSSQPQHF
TRBV19	.	TRBJ1-5	.	TGTGCCAGTAGTCCTTTGACAGGACCCAATCAGCCCCAGCATTTT	CASSPLTGPNQPQHF
TRBV6-1	.	TRBJ1-1	.	TGTGCCAGCAGTGACCCCAGGGACTGGAACACTGAAGCTTTCTTT	CASSDPRDWNTEAFF
TRBV5-1	.	TRBJ1-3	.	TGCGCCAGCAGCCCCGGACACTCTGGAAACACCATATATTTT	CASSPGHSGNTIYF
TRBV7-2	.	TRBJ1-4	.	TGTGCCAGCAGTCCATTTCCGGGGGTTTCAGGGGAAAAACTGTTTTTT	CASSPFPGVSGEKLFF
TRBV3-1/TRBV3-2	TRBD2	TRBJ2-2	.	TGTGCCAGCGCGCCGGGAGGCGGGGAGCTGTTTTTT	CASAPGGGELFF
TRBV9	.	TRBJ2-2	.	TGTGCCAGCAGCGTACCTAGCGAGACGACTTACACCGGGGAGCTGTTTTTT	CASSVPSETTYTGELFF
TRBV10-2	TRBD1	TRBJ2-6	.	TGCGCCAGCAGTATTACAGGGGCTGGGGCCAACGTCCTGACTTTC	CASSITGAGANVLTF
TRBV6-5	.	TRBJ2-2	once	TGTGCCAGCAATCATCCGAACACCGGGGAGCTGTTTTTT	CASNHPNTGELFF
TRBV4-2	TRBD1	TRBJ1-2	few	TGTGCCAGCAGCCGTGGACAGGTCGACTATGGCTACACCTTC	CASSRGQVDYGYTF
TRBV28	TRBD2	TRBJ2-1	.	TGTGCCAGCACCACCCCCCGGTCTAGCGGGAATAATGAGCAGTTCTTC	CASTTPRSSGNNEQFF
TRBV5-5	TRBD2	TRBJ2-7	.	TGTGCCAGCAGCTTGAGGGCGGGACTAGCGGGAGCGGGTGAGCAGTACTTC	CASSLRAGLAGAGEQYF
TRBV28	TRBD2	TRBJ2-7	.	TGTGCCAGCAGGGCTAGCGGGAGGGAAAATTACGAGCAGTACTTC	CASRASGRENYEQYF
TRBV28	.	TRBJ2-4	.	TGTGCCAGCAGTTTTCTTCGCTTGAGGCGGGGAAAAAACATTCAGTACTTC	CASSFLRLRRGKNIQYF
TRBV19	TRBD2	TRBJ2-1	.	TGTGCCAGCCGACGGGGGAGGGCCGGGGGCAATGAGCAGTTCTTC	CASRRGRAGGNEQFF
TRBV20-1	TRBD2	TRBJ2-5	.	TGCAGTGCTAGTGTCGGGAGGGGAGGGGAGACCCAGTACTTC	CSASVGRGGETQYF
TRBV27	.	TRBJ2-5	.	TGTGCCAGCAGTTTAAAGGTGGCTAGCGCGTGGGAGACCCAGTACTTC	CASSLKVASAWETQYF
TRBV6-6	TRBD1	TRBJ2-1	.	TGTGCCAGCAGTACAGGGGGCAACAATGAGCAGTTCTTC	CASSTGGNNEQFF
TRBV6-6	TRBD1	TRBJ2-7	.	TGTGCCAGCAGCCCCCCTTGGACAGGGGCCTCCTACGAGCAGTACTTC	CASSPPWTGASYEQYF
TRBV5-1	TRBD1	TRBJ1-1	.	TGCGCCAGCAGCTTGGTTACCGGGACAGGGGGACAGAACACTGAAGCTTTCTTT	CASSLVTGTGGQNTEAFF
TRBV11-1	TRBD1	TRBJ2-7	.	TGTGCCAGCAGCCAAGACAGGGGATGGTCCTACGAGCAGTACTTC	CASSQDRGWSYEQYF
TRBV19	.	TRBJ1-5	few	TGTGCCAGTAGTAAGGGTAGACGGGAGGGGAGCAATCAGCCCCAGCATTTT	CASSKGRREGSNQPQHF
TRBV7-2	.	TRBJ1-5	.	TGTGCCAGCAGCTTAGATGGGGGGGGCAATCAGCCCCAGCATTTT	CASSLDGGGNQPQHF
TRBV9	.	TRBJ2-1	.	TGTGCCAGCAGCCTTGACTCTTTCAATGAGCAGTTCTTC	CASSLDSFNEQFF
TRBV9	.	TRBJ2-7	.	TGTGCCAGCAGCCCACGGGACAACGAGCAGTACTTC	CASSPRDNEQYF
TRBV28	TRBD2	TRBJ2-3	.	TGTGCCAGCAGTCTTTTAGCGGGAGGAGGGGCAGATACGCAGTATTTT	CASSLLAGGGADTQYF
TRBV7-9	TRBD2	TRBJ2-2	.	TGTGCCAGCAGCTTTGGACTAGACTTCACCGGGGAGCTGTTTTTT	CASSFGLDFTGELFF
TRBV11-3	.	TRBJ1-5	.	TGTGCCAGCAGCTTAGAGGGAGCTAATCAGCCCCAGCATTTT	CASSLEGANQPQHF
TRBV28	.	TRBJ1-5	.	TGTGCCAGCAGTTTTAGGGGTCAGCCCCAGCATTTT	CASSFRGQPQHF
TRBV29-1	TRBD2	TRBJ2-7	.	TGCAGCGTTGAAGGACTAGCGCCCAACTCCTACGAGCAGTACTTC	CSVEGLAPNSYEQYF
TRBV5-1	.	TRBJ2-1	.	TGCGCCAGCAGCCCACTAGAAGTCAATGAGCAGTTCTTC	CASSPLEVNEQFF
TRBV5-1	TRBD2	TRBJ2-2	.	TGCGCCAGCAGCTTGGATGTCCGCGGGAGCGGTACCGGGGAGCTGTTTTTT	CASSLDVRGSGTGELFF